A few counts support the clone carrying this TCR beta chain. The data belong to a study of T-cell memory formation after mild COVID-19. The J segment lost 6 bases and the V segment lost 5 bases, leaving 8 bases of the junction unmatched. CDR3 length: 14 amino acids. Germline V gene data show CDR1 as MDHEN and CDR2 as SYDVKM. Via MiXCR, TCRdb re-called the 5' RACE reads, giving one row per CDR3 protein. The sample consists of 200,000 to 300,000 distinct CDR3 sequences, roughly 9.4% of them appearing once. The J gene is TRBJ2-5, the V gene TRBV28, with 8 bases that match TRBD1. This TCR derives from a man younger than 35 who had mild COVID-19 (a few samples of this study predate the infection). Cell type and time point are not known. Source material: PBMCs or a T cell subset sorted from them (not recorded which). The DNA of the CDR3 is TGTGCCAGCAGTAGGACAGGGAATCTACAGACCCAGTACTTC. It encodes CASSRTGNLQTQYF.